This T cell receptor (beta chain) was found in a study of identical twins. TCRdb reprocessed the 5' RACE reads via MiXCR and lists one record per CDR3 protein. The sample lists about 470,000 distinct CDR3 sequences, 24% occurring once. The CDR3 length is 16 residues. CDR1 is SGHAT, CDR2 FQNNGV, per germline. Trimming removed 5 bases from V and 1 base from J, with 12 bases in between. This clonotype was detected only a few times. These data were likewise used in another study, on T cells expressing NK-cell markers.

Sample: CD4+ T cells sorted from blood. This sequence joins TRBV11-2 and TRBJ1-6, with no clear D. This TCR derives from a woman between 18 and 30 years old in good health. In DNA form, the CDR3 reads TGTGCCAGCAGCGCGACCCGCTATTCCTATAATTCACCCCTCCACTTT. Residues: CASSATRYSYNSPLHF.